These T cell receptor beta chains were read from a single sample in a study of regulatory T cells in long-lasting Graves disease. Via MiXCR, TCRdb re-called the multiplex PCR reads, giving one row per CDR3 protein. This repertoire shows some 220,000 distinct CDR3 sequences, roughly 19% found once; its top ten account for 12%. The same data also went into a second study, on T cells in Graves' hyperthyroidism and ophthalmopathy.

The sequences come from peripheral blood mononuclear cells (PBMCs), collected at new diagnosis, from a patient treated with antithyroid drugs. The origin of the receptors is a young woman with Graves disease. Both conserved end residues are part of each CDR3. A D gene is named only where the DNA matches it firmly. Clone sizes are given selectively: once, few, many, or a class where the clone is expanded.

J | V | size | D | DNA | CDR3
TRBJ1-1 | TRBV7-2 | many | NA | TGTGCCAGCTCCGAGATGATGAACACTGAAGCTTTCTTT | CASSEMMNTEAFF
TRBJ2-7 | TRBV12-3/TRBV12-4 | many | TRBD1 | TGTGCCAGCAGTTTAGCGCTAGGGACAGGGGGCTACGAGCAGTACTTC | CASSLALGTGGYEQYF
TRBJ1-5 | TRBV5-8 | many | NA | TGTGCCAGCAGCCCAGGACAGTCTAATAGCAATCAGCCCCAGCATTTT | CASSPGQSNSNQPQHF
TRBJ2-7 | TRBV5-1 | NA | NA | TGCGCCGGCAGCTTGGGGGGAGTCTCCTACGAGCAGTACTTC | CAGSLGGVSYEQYF
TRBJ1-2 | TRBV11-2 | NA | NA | TGTGCCAGCAGCTTAGCGCTAAATGGTTTAAACTATGGCTACACCTTC | CASSLALNGLNYGYTF
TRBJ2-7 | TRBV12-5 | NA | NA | TGTGCTAGTGGTCAATACCTAAGGGGGCAGTACTTC | CASGQYLRGQYF
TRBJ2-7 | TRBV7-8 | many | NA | TGTGCCAGCAGCTTAGCAGGGGTTCGGCACGAGCAGTACTTC | CASSLAGVRHEQYF
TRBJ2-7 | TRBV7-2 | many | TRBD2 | TGTGCCAGCAGCCCACTAGCGGGGCCCTATAACGAGCAGTACTTC | CASSPLAGPYNEQYF
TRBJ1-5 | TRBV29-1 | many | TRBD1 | TGCAGCGTAGGGACAGGGAATAGCAATCAGCCCCAGCATTTT | CSVGTGNSNQPQHF
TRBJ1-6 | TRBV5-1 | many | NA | TGCGCCAGCAGGGACACGATGAATTCACCCCTCCACTTT | CASRDTMNSPLHF
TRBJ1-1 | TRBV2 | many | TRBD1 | TGTGCCAGCAGGGACCCCCAGGGGGTGAGGAACACTGAAGCTTTCTTT | CASRDPQGVRNTEAFF
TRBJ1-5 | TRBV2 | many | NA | TGTGCCAGCAGTGATCTATACCGTCCCCAGCATTTT | CASSDLYRPQHF
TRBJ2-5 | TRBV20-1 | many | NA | TGCAGTGCTAGATGGGCCATTAGCGGTGAGACCCAGTACTTC | CSARWAISGETQYF
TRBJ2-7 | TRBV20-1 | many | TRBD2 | TGCAGTGCTAGAGGGACTAGCGGGGTCATGGGGGAGCAGTACTTC | CSARGTSGVMGEQYF
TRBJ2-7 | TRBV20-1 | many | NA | TGCAGTGCTAAGCGATCAGGGGCCTCCTACGAGCAGTACTTC | CSAKRSGASYEQYF
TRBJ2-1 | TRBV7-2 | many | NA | TGTGCCAGCAGCCCTACCGCCCGTTCCTACAATGAGCAGTTCTTC | CASSPTARSYNEQFF
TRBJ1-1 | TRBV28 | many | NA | TGTGCCAGCACCCTATACAGGAACACTGAAGCTTTCTTT | CASTLYRNTEAFF
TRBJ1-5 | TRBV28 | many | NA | TGTGCCAGCAGTTTCCTGACAGTTCGCAATCAGCCCCAGCATTTT | CASSFLTVRNQPQHF
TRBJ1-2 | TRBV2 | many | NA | TGTGCCAGCAGTGGGACAGACTATGGCTACACCTTC | CASSGTDYGYTF
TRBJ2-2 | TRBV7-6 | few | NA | TGTGCCAGCAGCTTAGTAGTGGGAGGCACGAACACCGGGGAGCTGTTTTTT | CASSLVVGGTNTGELFF
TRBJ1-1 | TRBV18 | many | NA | TGTGCCAGCTCACCGAAGGCGGTCAACACTGAAGCTTTCTTT | CASSPKAVNTEAFF
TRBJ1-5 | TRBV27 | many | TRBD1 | TGTGCCAGCGCAGACAGGGCAAGTCAGCCCCAGCATTTT | CASADRASQPQHF
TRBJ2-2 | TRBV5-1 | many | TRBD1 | TGCGCCAGCAGCGCCGGGACAGACACCGGGGAGCTGTTTTTT | CASSAGTDTGELFF
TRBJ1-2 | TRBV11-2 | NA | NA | TGTGCCAGCAGCTTAGAAGAATTCTATGGCTACACCTTC | CASSLEEFYGYTF
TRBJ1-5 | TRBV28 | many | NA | TGTGCCAGTCACGAGGGCAATCAGCCCCAGCATTTT | CASHEGNQPQHF
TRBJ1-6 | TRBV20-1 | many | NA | TGCAGTGCCGTGAGCTCCTATAATTCACCCCTCCACTTT | CSAVSSYNSPLHF
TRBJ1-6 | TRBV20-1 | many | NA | TGCAGTGCTTCAGTCGGGCGGCCGAATTCACCCCTCCACTTT | CSASVGRPNSPLHF
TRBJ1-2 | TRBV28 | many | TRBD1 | TGTGCCAGCAGCCTCCCCGACAGGGCCAGTAATGGCTACACCTTC | CASSLPDRASNGYTF
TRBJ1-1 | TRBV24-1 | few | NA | TGTGCCACCAGTGCCGGGAACGTCGGGGAAGCTTTCTTT | CATSAGNVGEAFF
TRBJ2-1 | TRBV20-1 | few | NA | TGCAGTGCTAGAAACTATTTGACAGGGAGGAATGAGCAGTTCTTC | CSARNYLTGRNEQFF
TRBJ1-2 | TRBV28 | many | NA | TGTGCCAGCAGTTTACTCTCAGGGGCTAACTATGGCTACACCTTC | CASSLLSGANYGYTF
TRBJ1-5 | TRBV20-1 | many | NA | TGCAGTGCTAGGGGGTCAGGAAGCAATCAGCCCCAGCATTTT | CSARGSGSNQPQHF
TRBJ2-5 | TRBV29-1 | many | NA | TGCAGCGTTGAATTGCTGGACAGACAAGAGACCCAGTACTTC | CSVELLDRQETQYF
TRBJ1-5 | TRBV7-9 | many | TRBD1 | TGTGCCAGCAGCCCGGGGGGGACAGGGGGCCATCGGCAGCCCCAGCATTTT | CASSPGGTGGHRQPQHF
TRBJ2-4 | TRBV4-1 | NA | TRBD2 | TGCGCCAGCAGCCAAGATTTAAGCGGGAGGGCCTTAGTAGCCAAAAACATTCAGTACTTC | CASSQDLSGRALVAKNIQYF
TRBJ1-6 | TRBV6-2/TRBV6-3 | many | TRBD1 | TGTGCCAGCAGCAGACAGGGAGGGAATTCACCCCTCCACTTT | CASSRQGGNSPLHF
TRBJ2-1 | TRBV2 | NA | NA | TGTGCCAGCAGTGAGCAGTTCTTC | CASSEQFF
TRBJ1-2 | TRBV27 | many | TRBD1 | TGTGCCAGCAGCAAGACAGGGGATATGAACTATGGCTACACCTTC | CASSKTGDMNYGYTF
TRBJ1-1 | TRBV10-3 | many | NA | TGTGCCATCAGTGATATTCTCTGGGCAGATACAATGAACACTGAAGCTTTCTTT | CAISDILWADTMNTEAFF
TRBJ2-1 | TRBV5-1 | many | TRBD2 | TGCGCCAGCAGCTCCCCGGGACTAGCGACATACAATGAGCAGTTCTTC | CASSSPGLATYNEQFF
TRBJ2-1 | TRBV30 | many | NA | TGTGCCTGGAGTCCCCGGGGCGGTGAGCAGTTCTTC | CAWSPRGGEQFF
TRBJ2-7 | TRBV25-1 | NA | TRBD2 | TGTGCCAGCATAACTAGCGGGGCTTCCTACGAGCAGTACTTC | CASITSGASYEQYF
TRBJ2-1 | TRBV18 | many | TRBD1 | TGTGCCAGCTCACCACCGGGACAGGGAAATGAGCAGTTCTTC | CASSPPGQGNEQFF
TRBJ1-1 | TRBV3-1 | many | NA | TGTGCCAGCAGCCAAGACGGCGGGGAAGCTTTCTTT | CASSQDGGEAFF
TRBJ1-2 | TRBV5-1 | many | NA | TGCGCCAGCAGCTTGGAGGCAGGGGAGGCTTACTATGGCTACACCTTC | CASSLEAGEAYYGYTF
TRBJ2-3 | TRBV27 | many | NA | TGTGCCAGCAGTTTCTACCCCGGCACAGATACGCAGTATTTT | CASSFYPGTDTQYF
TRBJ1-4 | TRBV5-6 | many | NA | TGTGCCAGCAGCTTTGGACCCGCCGCAACTAATGAAAAACTGTTTTTT | CASSFGPAATNEKLFF
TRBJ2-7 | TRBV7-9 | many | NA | TGTGCCAGCAGCCCGCGGGACAGCAACTACGAGCAGTACTTC | CASSPRDSNYEQYF
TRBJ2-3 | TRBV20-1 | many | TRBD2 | TGCAGTGCTAGAAAAGGCCTAGCGGGGGTCACAGATACGCAGTATTTT | CSARKGLAGVTDTQYF
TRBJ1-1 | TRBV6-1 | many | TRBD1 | TGTGCCAGCAGTAAAGGACAGGGGAGGTTCATGAACACTGAAGCTTTCTTT | CASSKGQGRFMNTEAFF
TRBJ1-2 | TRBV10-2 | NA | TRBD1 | TGCGCCAGCAAAAGACAGGGGAGATTTGGCTACACCTTC | CASKRQGRFGYTF
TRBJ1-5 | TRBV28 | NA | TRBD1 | TGTGCCAGCAGTTTCCCTCGGACAGGAGGGTATCGGCCCCAGCATTTT | CASSFPRTGGYRPQHF
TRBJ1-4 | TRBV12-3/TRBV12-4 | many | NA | TGTGCCAGCAGTTTCCAGGGAATGGTTGAAAAACTGTTTTTT | CASSFQGMVEKLFF
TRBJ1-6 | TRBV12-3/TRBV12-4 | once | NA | TGTGCCAGCAGTTTTCTGGCCGGGGGCAGGGGTTCACCCCTCCACTTT | CASSFLAGGRGSPLHF
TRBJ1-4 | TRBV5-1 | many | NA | TGTGCCAGCAGCTTGTTCAGGGGCGCGGGTAATGAAAAACTGTTTTTT | CASSLFRGAGNEKLFF